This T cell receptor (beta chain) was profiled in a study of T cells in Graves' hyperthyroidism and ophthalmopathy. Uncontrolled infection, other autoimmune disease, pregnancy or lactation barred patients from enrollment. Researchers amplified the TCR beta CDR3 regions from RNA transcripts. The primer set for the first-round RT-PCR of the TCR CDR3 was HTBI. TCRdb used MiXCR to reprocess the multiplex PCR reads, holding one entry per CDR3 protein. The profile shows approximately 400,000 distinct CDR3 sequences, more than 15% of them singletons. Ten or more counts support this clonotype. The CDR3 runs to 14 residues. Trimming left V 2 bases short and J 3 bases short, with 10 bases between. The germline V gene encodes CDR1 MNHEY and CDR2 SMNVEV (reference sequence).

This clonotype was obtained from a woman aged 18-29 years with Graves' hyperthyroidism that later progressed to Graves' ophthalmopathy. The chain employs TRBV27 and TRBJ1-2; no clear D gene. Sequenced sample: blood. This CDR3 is CASSLRASHYGYTF. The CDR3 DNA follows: TGTGCCAGCAGTTTAAGGGCCAGCCACTATGGCTACACCTTC.